These 3 T cell receptor beta chains were all obtained from the same sample, sequenced in a study of cytomegalovirus exposure and HLA in healthy donors. Both 60 Vbeta primers and 13 Jbeta primers went into the PCR. Repertoires were generated with immunoSEQ multiplex PCR, while TCRdb's copy carries only in-frame clones and drops some. The table records roughly 180,000 clones, approximately 83% of them present only once. The sample consisted of PBMCs. All receptors come from a man aged 18 to 29 in good health and CMV-seropositive.

V and J are TRBV5-1 and TRBJ2-1; D remains ambiguous. CDR3 length equals 16 residues. Deletions cut 1 base from V and 6 bases from J, with 17 bases between. Germline V lookup: CDR1 SGHRS, CDR2 YFSETQ. This CDR3 reads CASSLLGLVSPNEQFF. CDR3 sequence (DNA): TGCGCCAGCAGCTTGCTTGGCCTAGTCAGCCCCAATGAGCAGTTCTTC.

The gene calls are TRBV5-1 and TRBJ2-2, with D possibly being TRBD1 (5 bases). The V and J ends lost 7 bases and 0 bases respectively, with 10 bases between them. This CDR3 is built from 14 residues. Germline loops: CDR1 SGHRS, CDR2 YFSETQ. CDR3 residues: CASDPGTNTGELFF. CDR3 coding DNA: TGCGCCAGCGACCCAGGGACGAACACCGGGGAGCTGTTTTTT.

This chain joins TRBV19 and TRBJ1-3, with D tentatively TRBD1 (5 bases). Germline V gene sequence: CDR1 LNHDA, CDR2 SQIVND (reference sequence). The CDR3 runs 15 residues. Trimming stripped 4 bases from V and 0 bases from J, with 10 bases between. CDR3: CASSSHGGSGNTIYF. In DNA, the CDR3 is TGTGCCAGTAGTAGCCACGGGGGCTCTGGAAACACCATATATTTT.